This entry lists 29 T cell receptor beta chains sequenced from one sample in a study of shared clonotypes between healthy human individuals. Measured with immunoSEQ multiplex PCR; TCRdb has only the in-frame clones, and not every one. The table shows fewer than 600,000 clones, with around 78% occurring only once. The sample consisted of PBMCs. Source of these receptors: a woman in her thirties or forties in good health. Some clones in this sample may be carry-over from other donors' samples.

This clone came up a few times. The identical CDR3 is also encoded by other nucleotide sequences in the sample. The rearrangement links TRBV5-1 to TRBJ2-6; no clear D gene. Germline V gene data show CDR1 as SGHRS and CDR2 as YFSETQ. The CDR3 covers 14 residues. V gave up 3 bases and J gave up 0 bases, with 4 bases separating them. CDR3 loop: CASSSSSGANVLTF. The CDR3 DNA reads as TGCGCCAGCAGCTCGAGCTCTGGGGCCAACGTCCTGACTTTC.

V and J are TRBV11-2 and TRBJ2-2; 8 nucleotides match TRBD2. Losses at the gene ends were 1 base for V and 5 bases for J; bases not matched to a gene: 9. The CDR3 has 17 residues. CDR1 is SGHAT, CDR2 FQNNGV, per germline. CDR3 in amino acids: CASSLVEIAGRTGELFF. CDR3 sequence (DNA): TGTGCCAGCAGCTTAGTGGAGATAGCGGGAAGGACCGGGGAGCTGTTTTTT. The variable domain in full, with the rest retrieved from reference TRBV11-2 and TRBJ2-2, is EAGVAQSPRYKIIEKRQSVAFWCNPISGHATLYWYQQILGQGPKLLIQFQNNGVVDDSQLPKDRFSAERLKGVDSTLKIQPAKLEDSAVYLCASSLVEIAGRTGELFFGEGSRLTVL.

The chain recombines TRBV9 with TRBJ1-2, with D possibly TRBD1 on 5 matching bases. The CDR3 contains 15 residues. V was clipped by 2 bases and J by 5 bases, with 16 bases between them. The germline V gene has CDR1 SGDLS and CDR2 YYNGEE. CDR3: CASSVAQGEAYGYTF. The CDR3 nucleotides read TGTGCCAGCAGCGTTGCGCAGGGTGAGGCGTATGGCTACACCTTC.

The rearrangement uses TRBV28 and TRBJ2-5, with D unclear. Germline CDR1 and CDR2: MDHEN and SYDVKM. The CDR3 spans 13 residues. Trimming cost V 5 bases and J 1 base, with 8 bases left between them. CDR3 loop: CASSPVAQETQYF. CDR3 DNA: TGTGCCAGCAGTCCCGTCGCCCAAGAGACCCAGTACTTC.

The V and J genes are TRBV20-1 and TRBJ2-1, with 11 bases lining up with TRBD2. This CDR3 has 11 amino acids. Germline V gene lookup returns CDR1 DFQATT and CDR2 SNEGSKA (reference sequence). V was clipped by 4 bases and J by 13 bases; unmatched bases: 3. The CDR3 protein is CSAIAGGHQFF. As DNA, the CDR3 is TGCAGTGCTATAGCGGGAGGGCACCAGTTCTTC.

V usage is TRBV4-3 and J usage is TRBJ2-3; D gene unclear. Deletions cut 1 base from V and 2 bases from J, with 7 bases between. This CDR3 spans 14 amino acids. Germline V gene data show CDR1 as LGHNA and CDR2 as YSLEER. CDR3 DNA sequence: TGCGCCAGCAGCCAAGGGGTCCACACAGATACGCAGTATTTT. Its translation: CASSQGVHTDTQYF.

This chain links TRBV28 with TRBJ2-2; the D gene is possibly TRBD1 (5 bases). Trimming took off 7 bases at V and 4 bases at J, with 13 bases between the two ends. Germline CDR1 MDHEN, CDR2 SYDVKM. This CDR3 comprises 14 residues. The CDR3 DNA sequence: TGTGCCAGCAACCGCAGGGTAGGCACCGGGGAGCTGTTTTTT. It yields the protein CASNRRVGTGELFF.

This clone was found a few times. The sample has other DNA sequences that encode this CDR3 too. The V and J genes are TRBV28 and TRBJ1-2, with D possibly matching TRBD1 (5 bases). V lost 6 bases and J lost 4, with 12 bases in between. This CDR3 is 13 amino acids long. Germline V lookup: CDR1 MDHEN, CDR2 SYDVKM. The CDR3 sequence: CASSLGGSYGYTF. The DNA of the CDR3 is TGTGCCAGCAGCCTGGGGGGGAGCTATGGCTACACCTTC.

Notes on this clone: A much larger clonotype is one base distant, so this may be a read error. Other nucleotide sequences from this sample produce the same CDR3. The gene calls are TRBV2 and TRBJ1-5; D is unresolved. Germline assignment: CDR1 SNHLY and CDR2 FYNNEI. The CDR3 is made up of 12 amino acids. CDR3 nucleotides: TGTGCCAGCAGCCCTGGTTGGCAGCCACAGCATTTT. Protein product: CASSPGWQPQHF.

The V and J genes are TRBV6-1 and TRBJ2-5; 11 bases fit TRBD2. Germline CDR1 and CDR2: MNHNS and SASEGT. This CDR3 comprises 16 residues. The V and J ends lost 4 bases and 3 bases, in that order; junction bases with no gene match: 7. The CDR3 bases are TGTGCCAGCAGTGTTGGGCTAGCGGGGGGAAAAGAGACCCAGTACTTC. Its protein product is CASSVGLAGGKETQYF.

The table lists this clone with a count of one. A far larger clone is off by one base, so a read error is likely. Other DNA sequences in this sample translate to the same CDR3. V and J are TRBV29-1 and TRBJ2-1; 8 nucleotides align to TRBD2. This CDR3 region has 15 residues. The germline V gene encodes CDR1 SQVTM and CDR2 ANQGSEA. V shed 6 bases, J shed 6 bases, and the junction held 13 bases outside the gene matches. The CDR3 loop is CSVERSGGLINEQFF. The DNA of the CDR3 is TGCAGCGTCGAACGATCGGGGGGGCTGATCAATGAGCAGTTCTTC.

This clone was seen at least ten times. Within the sample, other DNA sequences also encode this same CDR3. The chain links TRBV19 to TRBJ1-2; D not certain. The CDR3 is made up of 16 amino acids. The V gene's germline CDR1 is LNHDA and CDR2 SQIVND (reference sequence). Trimming shortened V by 3 bases and J by 3 bases, and 17 bases separated the two germline ends. CDR3 nucleotides: TGTGCCAGTAGTATTGGCAGGTCCTGGACCTACTATGGCTACACCTTC. It encodes CASSIGRSWTYYGYTF.

V is TRBV7-3 and J is TRBJ2-4, with 11 bases matching TRBD2. Germline CDR1 is SGHTA and CDR2 is FQGTGA. J gave up 3 bases and V 5 bases, and 15 bases lay outside the gene matches. This CDR3 has 19 residues. CDR3: CASSPQASGRRDDKNIQYF. The CDR3 bases are TGTGCCAGCAGCCCCCAAGCTAGCGGGAGGCGAGACGACAAAAACATTCAGTACTTC. The full variable domain, in which reference TRBV7-3 and TRBJ2-4 provide the parts outside the CDR3, is GAGVSQTPSNKVTEKGKYVELRCDPISGHTALYWYRQSLGQGPEFLIYFQGTGAADDSGLPNDRFFAVRPEGSVSTLKIQRTERGDSAVYLCASSPQASGRRDDKNIQYFGAGTRLSVL.

This clone is a singleton in its sample. The V call is TRBV5-1, the J call TRBJ1-2; TRBD1 is a possible D gene (5 bases). Germline CDR1 and CDR2: SGHRS and YFSETQ. V was cut by 6 bases and J by 6 bases, with 21 bases left in between. The CDR3 length is 15 residues. The CDR3 is CASNTGGSSVDGYTF. CDR3 DNA sequence: TGCGCCAGCAACACGGGGGGGAGTTCGGTGGATGGCTACACCTTC.

This clone came up a few times. V usage is TRBV9 and J usage is TRBJ1-4; the D gene is possibly TRBD1 (6 bases). Trimming left V 0 bases short and J 5 bases short, with 8 bases between. CDR3 length: 14 residues. CDR1 and CDR2 from the germline V gene are SGDLS and YYNGEE. The CDR3 DNA is TGTGCCAGCAGCGTAGGGGACACGAATGAAAAACTGTTTTTT. Its protein product is CASSVGDTNEKLFF.

The table lists this clone with a count of one. This chain uses TRBV6-6 with TRBJ2-3; TRBD2 aligns across 8 bases. The CDR3 runs 14 residues. The V gene's germline CDR1 is MNHNY and CDR2 SVGAGI (reference sequence). Trimming at V came to 7 bases and at J to 0 bases, leaving 3 bases not matched to a gene. For the CDR3, the DNA is TGTGCCAGCACCCAGCGGGAGAGCACAGATACGCAGTATTTT. Translating it yields CASTQRESTDTQYF.

This clone was observed at least ten times. This chain uses TRBV2 with TRBJ1-1; tentative D call: TRBD1 (6 bases). V lost 6 bases, J lost 1 base, and 9 bases lay in between. The CDR3 totals 13 residues. CDR1 is SNHLY, CDR2 FYNNEI, per germline. The CDR3 DNA is TGTGCCAGCAGAACACAGGGGAACACTGAAGCTTTCTTT. Protein sequence: CASRTQGNTEAFF. The full variable domain, rest sourced from reference TRBV2 and TRBJ1-1, is EPEVTQTPSHQVTQMGQEVILRCVPISNHLYFYWYRQILGQKVEFLVSFYNNEISEKSEIFDDQFSVERPDGSNFTLKIRSTKLEDSAMYFCASRTQGNTEAFFGQGTRLTVV.

This chain links TRBV29-1 with TRBJ1-1; D is unresolved. CDR3 size: 11 residues. Germline CDR1 is SQVTM and CDR2 is ANQGSEA. Trimming took off 3 bases at V and 6 bases at J, with 8 bases between the two ends. Here the CDR3 reads CSVERFAEAFF. The CDR3 nucleotides are TGCAGCGTTGAGAGGTTCGCTGAAGCTTTCTTT.

This clone has at least ten counts. The chain links TRBV7-7 to TRBJ2-1; no firm D call. The CDR3 has 15 residues. Per the germline V gene, CDR1 is SSHAT and CDR2 is FNYEAQ (reference sequence). The V end lost 1 base, the J end lost 2 bases, and 9 bases lay between the germline ends. The CDR3 DNA reads TGTGCCAGCAGCTTAGTTCCAGAGGCCTACAATGAGCAGTTCTTC. As protein: CASSLVPEAYNEQFF.

The J gene is TRBJ2-7, the V gene TRBV6-5; 8 positions match TRBD2. The CDR3 consists of 15 residues. V was pared by 4 bases and J by 6 bases, with 11 bases of the junction left unmatched. Germline lookup yields CDR1 MNHEY and CDR2 SVGAGI. CDR3 DNA: TGTGCCAGCAGTTGGGTTTTAGCGGGAATCGGCGAGCAGTACTTC. This codes for CASSWVLAGIGEQYF.

This chain uses TRBV28 with TRBJ2-5, with D perhaps given as TRBD1 or TRBD2 (5 bases each). There are 14 residues in the CDR3. The V end lost 7 bases, the J end lost 5 bases, and 17 bases lay between the germline ends. Germline-derived CDR1 and CDR2 are MDHEN and SYDVKM. In DNA, the CDR3 is TGTGCCAGCATTCCCGGGGCCGAGGGGGAGACCCAGTACTTC. Translation: CASIPGAEGETQYF.

The V and J genes are TRBV11-2 and TRBJ2-1, with D maybe TRBD2 (6 bases). Trimming pared 1 base from V and 3 bases from J, leaving 16 bases between. The germline V gene encodes CDR1 SGHAT and CDR2 FQNNGV. The CDR3 length is 17 residues. CDR3 in amino acids: CASSLVPRKEGYNEQFF. As DNA, the CDR3 is TGTGCCAGCAGCTTAGTCCCCCGAAAGGAGGGCTACAATGAGCAGTTCTTC.

The rearrangement links TRBV9 to TRBJ2-1; 9 positions match TRBD1. The CDR3 runs 16 residues. In germline, CDR1 is SGDLS, CDR2 YYNGEE. V shed 0 bases, J shed 9 bases, and the junction held 10 bases outside the gene matches. This chain's CDR3 is CASSVGTGVFSGEQFF. DNA of the CDR3: TGTGCCAGCAGCGTAGGGACAGGGGTGTTCTCCGGTGAGCAGTTCTTC.

The chain is built from TRBV13 and TRBJ1-2, with D tentatively TRBD1 (6 bases). Trimming removed 5 bases at V and 6 bases at J, with 10 bases between. CDR1 PRHDT and CDR2 FYEKMQ come from the germline V gene (reference sequence). This CDR3 is built from 12 residues. CDR3 sequence reads: CASSPTGHGYTF. As DNA, the CDR3 is TGTGCCAGCAGCCCAACAGGGCATGGCTACACCTTC.

To note about this clone: At one end the junction does not follow the germline gene, possibly because of a read error. The rearrangement joins TRBV7-7 to TRBJ2-3, with a weak D call TRBD1 (5 bases). The CDR3 contains 13 residues. The germline V gene encodes CDR1 SSHAT and CDR2 FNYEAQ (reference sequence). DNA for the CDR3: TGTGCTAGCAGTCAAGGACACACGGGTACGCAGTATTTT. Its protein is CASSQGHTGTQYF.

The V gene is TRBV5-4, the J gene TRBJ2-1; no definite D call. Germline V gene data show CDR1 as SGHNT and CDR2 as YYREEE (reference sequence). CDR3 length: 15 residues. Trimming took 1 base from V and 0 from J, leaving 8 bases between them. The CDR3 DNA sequence: TGTGCCAGCAGCTTGTCGACAAGCTCCTACAATGAGCAGTTCTTC. Translating it yields CASSLSTSSYNEQFF.

The chain has TRBV25-1 and TRBJ2-7; 7 bases are a match to TRBD1. The CDR3 extends over 13 amino acids. CDR1 is MGHDK, CDR2 SYGVNS, per germline. J gave up 7 bases and V 3 bases, and 6 bases lay outside the gene matches. CDR3 sequence: CASSDHRGLEQYF. The CDR3 DNA sequence: TGTGCCAGCAGTGATCACAGGGGTTTGGAGCAGTACTTC.

The gene calls are TRBV9 and TRBJ1-1; 12 bases align to TRBD1. V lost 0 bases to trimming and J lost 5 bases; unmatched junction nucleotides: 5. The CDR3 covers 16 residues. CDR1 is SGDLS, CDR2 YYNGEE, per germline. CDR3: CASSVAGTGGATEAFF. The CDR3 DNA follows: TGTGCCAGCAGCGTAGCCGGGACAGGGGGCGCGACTGAAGCTTTCTTT.

This chain uses TRBV18 with TRBJ2-1; 7 positions match TRBD1. The V gene end was trimmed by 3 bases and the J gene end by 7 bases; junction bases not matched to a gene: 12. Per germline, CDR1 KGHSH and CDR2 LQKENI. This CDR3 spans 16 amino acids. CDR3 in amino acids: CASSPTGTASTNEQFF. CDR3 DNA sequence: TGTGCCAGCTCACCGACGGGGACAGCCTCAACTAATGAGCAGTTCTTC.